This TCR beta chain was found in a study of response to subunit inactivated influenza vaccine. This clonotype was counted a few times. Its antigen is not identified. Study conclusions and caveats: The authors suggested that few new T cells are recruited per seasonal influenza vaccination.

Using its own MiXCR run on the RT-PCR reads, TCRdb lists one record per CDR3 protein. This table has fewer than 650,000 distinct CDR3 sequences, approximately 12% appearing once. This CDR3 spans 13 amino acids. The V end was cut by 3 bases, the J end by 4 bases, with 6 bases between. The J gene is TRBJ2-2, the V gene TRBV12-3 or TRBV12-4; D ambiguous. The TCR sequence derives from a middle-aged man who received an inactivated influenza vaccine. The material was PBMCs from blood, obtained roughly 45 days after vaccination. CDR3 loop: CASSLKPTGELFF. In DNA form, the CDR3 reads TGTGCCAGCAGTTTGAAACCCACCGGGGAGCTGTTTTTT.